These 20 T cell receptor beta chains were all obtained from the same sample, sequenced in a study of OX40 agonist ivuxolimab in advanced cancers. Libraries were prepared through the immunoSEQ multiplex PCR assay. TCRdb mirrors the immuneACCESS table, restricted to in-frame sequences. Some clones are absent from its copies; in checked studies, under half trace to an unresolved V gene, and the reason for the others is unknown. The table for this sample lists some 82,000 clones; 94% of them were counted only once. The top ten constitute more than 9.5% of the sample. The source material was CD4+ or CD8+ T cells sorted from blood, sampled in a trial of the OX40 agonist ivuxolimab. The receptors originated from an adult with an advanced solid tumor such as melanoma, head and neck, liver or kidney cancer.

V usage is TRBV28 and J usage is TRBJ2-3, with 7 bases lining up with TRBD1. From germline, CDR1 is MDHEN and CDR2 SYDVKM. This CDR3 comprises 14 residues. V shed 6 bases and J 5 bases; nucleotides not matched to a gene: 8. CDR3 coding DNA: TGTGCCAGCAGCACCCGACAGGGTGTAGATACGCAGTATTTT. Protein: CASSTRQGVDTQYF.

This clone was found once. This rearrangement joins TRBV5-8 to TRBJ1-2; TRBD1 agrees at 7 bases. Trimming cost V 2 bases and J 3 bases; bases outside gene matches: 19. This CDR3 contains 19 residues. Germline lookup yields CDR1 SGHTS and CDR2 YDEGEE. In DNA form, the CDR3 reads TGTGCCAGCAGCTTCCACCCGCCGGGGGGCCCAGGGGGGTACTATGGCTACACCTTC. Its protein product is CASSFHPPGGPGGYYGYTF. Drawing the rest from reference TRBV5-8 and TRBJ1-2, the complete variable domain is EAGVTQSPTHLIKTRGQQATLRCSPISGHTSVYWYQQALGLGLQFLLWYDEGEERNRGNFPPRFSGRQFPNYSSELNVNALELEDSALYLCASSFHPPGGPGGYYGYTFGSGTRLTVV.

The J gene is TRBJ2-1, the V gene TRBV28, with unresolved D. Trimming stripped 5 bases from V and 8 bases from J, with 13 bases between. The CDR3 has 13 amino acids. The germline gives CDR1 MDHEN, CDR2 SYDVKM. CDR3 in DNA: TGTGCCAGCAGTGTAAGACCCCGCGATGAGCAGTTCTTC. This gives the protein CASSVRPRDEQFF. Variable domain in full (rest from reference TRBV28 and TRBJ2-1): DVKVTQSSRYLVKRTGEKVFLECVQDMDHENMFWYRQDPGLGLRLIYFSYDVKMKEKGDIPEGYSVSREKKERFSLILESASTNQTSMYLCASSVRPRDEQFFGPGTRLTVL.

The chain carries TRBV28 and TRBJ1-2; D gene unclear. The germline V gene encodes CDR1 MDHEN and CDR2 SYDVKM. V dropped 5 bases and J dropped 0 bases, with 13 bases sitting between them. The CDR3 is 15 amino acids. CDR3: CASSPSETANYGYTF. The CDR3 DNA sequence: TGTGCCAGCAGTCCGAGTGAAACAGCTAACTATGGCTACACCTTC.

This chain connects TRBV27 to TRBJ2-3; a possible D gene is TRBD1 (5 bases). Germline CDR1 and CDR2: MNHEY and SMNVEV (reference sequence). This CDR3 has 15 residues. Trimming took off 8 bases at V and 4 bases at J, with 19 bases between the two ends. The CDR3 DNA reads TGTGCCAGCGGGGCCTACCCTGGGAATGCAGATACGCAGTATTTT. It codes for CASGAYPGNADTQYF.

The rearrangement uses TRBV5-1 and TRBJ2-7; D may be TRBD2 (6 bases). The CDR3 is 15 residues long. Germline CDR1 reads SGHRS; CDR2 reads YFSETQ. V was shortened by 4 bases and J by 2 bases, with 16 bases between the two germline ends. The CDR3 loop is CASSPKPDYPYEQYF. The CDR3 DNA follows: TGCGCCAGCAGCCCTAAGCCGGACTATCCCTACGAGCAGTACTTC.

The chain recombines TRBV27 with TRBJ2-1; 9 nucleotides line up with TRBD1. The CDR3 consists of 12 residues. Germline assignment: CDR1 MNHEY and CDR2 SMNVEV (reference sequence). The V segment lost 2 bases and the J segment 12 bases; nucleotides outside the gene matches: 2. The CDR3 loop reads CASSLPDRGQFF. CDR3 coding DNA: TGTGCCAGCAGTTTACCGGACAGGGGGCAGTTCTTC.

The J gene is TRBJ2-7, the V gene TRBV7-6, with 8 bases aligning to TRBD2. This CDR3 comprises 13 residues. Germline loops: CDR1 SGHVS, CDR2 FNYEAQ. V lost 7 bases to trimming and J lost 5 bases; unmatched junction nucleotides: 7. In DNA form, the CDR3 reads TGTGCCAGCACCCCGGGGGGGGCCGACGAGCAGTACTTC. Translation: CASTPGGADEQYF.

The rearrangement links TRBV18 to TRBJ2-3; D gene unclear. V was trimmed by 3 bases and J by 3 bases, leaving 4 bases between them. In germline, CDR1 is KGHSH, CDR2 LQKENI. The CDR3 runs 12 residues. CDR3 DNA: TGTGCCAGCTCACCCCGGACAGATACGCAGTATTTT. Protein sequence: CASSPRTDTQYF.

The chain has TRBV19 and TRBJ2-5, with TRBD1 matching 10 bases. The CDR3 has 14 amino acids. V lost 7 bases, J lost 7 bases, and 9 bases stayed unmatched. The germline gives CDR1 LNHDA, CDR2 SQIVND (reference sequence). The CDR3 region is CASTGQGGVGTQYF. The CDR3 nucleotides read TGTGCCAGTACTGGACAGGGGGGTGTAGGGACCCAGTACTTC.

V gene TRBV20-1 combines with J gene TRBJ2-7; D gene ambiguous. The germline V gene encodes CDR1 DFQATT and CDR2 SNEGSKA (reference sequence). This CDR3 has 11 amino acids. The ends were cut back, 4 bases at V and 5 bases at J, with 9 bases in the middle. CDR3 protein: CSAKLVNEQYF. CDR3 coding DNA: TGCAGTGCTAAACTCGTGAACGAGCAGTACTTC.

This clone has only one observation. The chain employs TRBV4-2 and TRBJ2-2, with D possibly being TRBD2 (6 bases). The V gene lost 4 bases and the J gene lost 2 bases, with 29 bases spanning the gap. CDR1 LGHNA and CDR2 YNFKEQ come from the germline V gene. The CDR3 sequence is 21 residues long. The CDR3 sequence is CASSLYLGHTWASANTGELFF. The CDR3 DNA follows: TGTGCCAGCAGCCTATATTTAGGCCACACCTGGGCTAGCGCCAACACCGGGGAGCTGTTTTTT.

The CDR3 loop reads CASSLWREGRYEQYF. The CDR3 nucleotides read TGTGCCAGCAGCTTGTGGCGGGAGGGCCGGTACGAGCAGTACTTC. V is TRBV5-4 and J is TRBJ2-7; 9 bases fit TRBD2. The length of the CDR3 is 15 residues. With V trimmed by 1 base and J by 4 bases, 6 bases remained unmatched. Germline V gives CDR1 SGHNT, CDR2 YYREEE (reference sequence).

The chain has TRBV11-2 and TRBJ2-7, with D perhaps matching TRBD1 (7 bases). V was cut by 1 base and J by 3 bases, with 19 bases left in between. Germline lookup yields CDR1 SGHAT and CDR2 FQNNGV. CDR3 size: 17 residues. CDR3 sequence (DNA): TGTGCCAGCAGCTTAGGGGGGACCGCCCAGGGGGGCTACGAGCAGTACTTC. Translation gives CASSLGGTAQGGYEQYF. The full variable domain, with the rest looked up from reference TRBV11-2 and TRBJ2-7, is EAGVAQSPRYKIIEKRQSVAFWCNPISGHATLYWYQQILGQGPKLLIQFQNNGVVDDSQLPKDRFSAERLKGVDSTLKIQPAKLEDSAVYLCASSLGGTAQGGYEQYFGPGTRLTVT.

The J gene is TRBJ2-1, the V gene TRBV28; tentatively, D is TRBD1 or TRBD2 (5 bases each). Germline V gives CDR1 MDHEN, CDR2 SYDVKM. Deletions cut 4 bases from V and 10 bases from J, with 32 bases between. CDR3 length: 19 amino acids. This CDR3 is CASSSIRTGTTLRSKEQFF. The CDR3 region has the DNA TGTGCCAGCAGTTCGATTAGAACCGGGACCACCCTTCGTTCCAAAGAGCAGTTCTTC. The entire variable domain, with the rest obtained from reference TRBV28 and TRBJ2-1, is as follows: DVKVTQSSRYLVKRTGEKVFLECVQDMDHENMFWYRQDPGLGLRLIYFSYDVKMKEKGDIPEGYSVSREKKERFSLILESASTNQTSMYLCASSSIRTGTTLRSKEQFFGPGTRLTVL.

The chain links TRBV6-5 to TRBJ2-3, with 7 bases identical to TRBD2. The CDR3 consists of 14 residues. V dropped 4 bases and J dropped 4; count of bases not matched to a gene: 5. The germline CDR1 and CDR2 sequences are MNHEY and SVGAGI. The CDR3 loop is CASSSAGAADTQYF. DNA for the CDR3: TGTGCCAGCAGTTCTGCGGGAGCGGCAGATACGCAGTATTTT.

V gene TRBV2 combines with J gene TRBJ2-5, with D uncertain. The end of the DNA fits TRBJ2-7 better, so the J call may be wrong. The germline V gene has CDR1 SNHLY and CDR2 FYNNEI. The CDR3 has 12 amino acids. The CDR3 region has the DNA TGTGCCAGCAGTGAAGGCTCCTACGAGCAGTACTTC. Translation: CASSEGSYEQYF.

The J gene is TRBJ2-7, the V gene TRBV7-6, with D possibly TRBD2 on 6 matching bases. Germline values: CDR1 SGHVS, CDR2 FNYEAQ. V was cut by 0 bases and J by 5 bases, with 14 bases left in between. CDR3 length: 15 residues. CDR3 nucleotide sequence: TGTGCCAGCAGCTTAGCAGGAGGGCATGTAGACGAGCAGTACTTC. It is translated as CASSLAGGHVDEQYF.

The chain uses TRBV18 and TRBJ2-7; D call uncertain. Germline assignment: CDR1 KGHSH and CDR2 LQKENI. This CDR3 spans 13 amino acids. The germline V and J ends were trimmed by 2 bases and 2 bases, with 7 bases remaining between them. Here the CDR3 DNA reads TGTGCCAGCTCACCAACAGATGCCTACGAGCAGTACTTC. Translated, it gives CASSPTDAYEQYF.

The sample holds a few counts of this clone. This chain's CDR3 is CASSQPRQAEAFF. CDR3 DNA: TGTGCCAGCAGCCAACCTCGACAGGCTGAAGCTTTCTTT. The V and J genes are TRBV4-2 and TRBJ1-1; perhaps TRBD1 as D (6 bases). Deletions cut 2 bases from V and 6 bases from J, with 10 bases between. The length of the CDR3 is 13 residues. Germline loops: CDR1 LGHNA, CDR2 YNFKEQ.